The 7 T cell receptor beta chains given below trace back to one sample, sequenced in a study of cytomegalovirus exposure and HLA in healthy donors. Primers included in the PCR were 60 Vbeta and 13 Jbeta primers. Profiling relied on immunoSEQ multiplex PCR, and the TCRdb table lists in-frame clones only, not all of them. The repertoire has about 190,000 clones, roughly 87% of them found once; the top ten carry roughly 0.98%. Sequencing was done on a sample of PBMCs. The receptor set was obtained from a boy between 2 and 10 years old in good health and CMV-seronegative.

This clone showed up just a few times. V and J are TRBV10-3 and TRBJ1-4; 8 nucleotides match TRBD1. Germline V gives CDR1 ENHRY, CDR2 SYGVKD. V gave up 6 bases and J gave up 5 bases; unmatched junction bases: 5. The CDR3 has 14 residues. The CDR3 loop reads CAISVTGANEKLFF. In DNA form, the CDR3 reads TGTGCCATCAGCGTGACAGGGGCGAATGAAAAACTGTTTTTT.

V usage is TRBV29-1 and J usage is TRBJ2-7; unclear D gene. This CDR3 has 11 amino acids. Deletions cut 6 bases from V and 0 bases from J, with 6 bases between. The germline gives CDR1 SQVTM, CDR2 ANQGSEA. The CDR3 spells CSVSTSYEQYF. In DNA form, the CDR3 reads TGCAGCGTCTCTACCTCCTACGAGCAGTACTTC.

The DNA of the CDR3 is TGTGCCAGTAGTATGTCAACAGGGGATGAGCAGTTCTTC. As protein: CASSMSTGDEQFF. The J gene is TRBJ2-1, the V gene TRBV19; the match to TRBD1 covers 7 bases. Per germline, CDR1 LNHDA and CDR2 SQIVND (reference sequence). Trimming cost V 3 bases and J 8 bases; bases outside gene matches: 4. The CDR3 consists of 13 residues.

This rearrangement joins TRBV10-3 to TRBJ2-3; TRBD2 might be the D (6 bases). V shed 0 bases and J shed 0 bases, with 19 bases lying between them. The CDR3 runs 19 residues. The germline V gene has CDR1 ENHRY and CDR2 SYGVKD. The CDR3 loop is CAISESVRESRRSTDTQYF. Written as DNA, the CDR3 is TGTGCCATCAGTGAGTCAGTTCGGGAGAGTCGACGTAGCACAGATACGCAGTATTTT.

The chain uses TRBV7-2 and TRBJ2-7; D possibly corresponds to TRBD1 (6 bases). CDR3 size: 12 residues. The germline V and J ends were trimmed by 5 bases and 7 bases, with 12 bases remaining between them. Germline V lookup: CDR1 SGHTA, CDR2 FQGNSA. CDR3 loop: CASSPLQGEQYF. The CDR3 coding sequence is TGTGCCAGCAGCCCTTTACAGGGTGAGCAGTACTTC.

The V gene is TRBV27, the J gene TRBJ1-2; 8 bases fit TRBD1. After removal of 6 bases from V and 0 bases from J, the junction contained 9 bases not matched to a gene. Germline loops: CDR1 MNHEY, CDR2 SMNVEV (reference sequence). The CDR3 is 16 residues long. CDR3 nucleotide sequence: TGTGCCAGCAGCCTCCAACAGGGGGGATCTAACTATGGCTACACCTTC. Protein sequence: CASSLQQGGSNYGYTF.

This clone was observed once. This rearrangement joins TRBV5-1 to TRBJ1-6; 9 bases are a match to TRBD1. This CDR3 region has 15 residues. CDR1 is SGHRS, CDR2 YFSETQ, per germline. V trimming: 5 bases; J trimming: 7 bases; junction bases outside the gene matches: 7. The CDR3, as DNA: TGCGCCAGCAGTTATCAAACAGGGGGCAATTCACCCCTCCACTTT. The encoded protein is CASSYQTGGNSPLHF.